This TCR beta chain emerged from a study of CD8+CD57+ T cells in acquired aplastic anemia. Patients chosen for sequencing had shown CD8+CD57+ cell expansion by flow cytometry. For CDR3 and TCR beta VDJ profiling, genomic DNA was the template used. MiXCR, applied by TCRdb to the reads, yields one record per CDR3 protein. The data show hundreds of thousands of distinct CDR3 sequences, with approximately 33% seen just once and roughly 0.8% held by the top ten. This sequence was found in a human donor with aplastic anemia. Sequencing used sorted CD4+, CD8+, or CD8+CD57+ T cells (not recorded which) from PBMCs.

CDR3 bases: TGCAGTGCCCCTACAGACAGGCGCACTGAAGCTTTCTTT. Its translation: CSAPTDRRTEAFF. This chain joins TRBV20-1 and TRBJ1-1; possibly TRBD1 for D (6 bases). Looked up from germline, CDR1 is DFQATT and CDR2 is SNEGSKA (reference sequence). The CDR3 covers 13 residues. Trimming shortened V by 6 bases and J by 4 bases, and 15 bases separated the two germline ends.